These T cell receptor beta chains were read from a single sample in a study of metastatic and nonmetastatic thyroid tumors. TCRdb re-called the PCR reads via MiXCR. The sample yields 35,000 to 55,000 clones, about 3.3% seen once. Sequenced input: blood. The receptors here all came from a female donor with papillary thyroid cancer or a benign thyroid nodule (not recorded which). Some clones in this sample may be carry-over from other donors' samples. Both conserved end residues are part of each CDR3. The D gene is left open where the match is weak. A clone size is listed for some rows: how often the clone was seen (once, few, many), or a class if it is expanded.

J: TRBJ2-7
V: TRBV5-1
D: .
size: many
DNA: TGCGCCAGCACCTTGTCGGGACGAGGTGTCAGCGAGCAGTACTTC
CDR3: CASTLSGRGVSEQYF

J: TRBJ1-2
V: TRBV6-1
D: .
size: few
DNA: TGTGCCAGCAGAGTTGGGGGAACCGACCATGGCTACACCTTC
CDR3: CASRVGGTDHGYTF

J: TRBJ1-6
V: TRBV27
D: .
size: .
DNA: TGTGCCAGCAGTCTGGAGGGGAGTCGTTCACCCCTCCACTTT
CDR3: CASSLEGSRSPLHF

J: TRBJ1-2
V: TRBV9
D: .
size: many
DNA: TGTGCCAGCAGCGTAGAGGGAGTTGAAAGCTACACCTTC
CDR3: CASSVEGVESYTF

J: TRBJ2-3
V: TRBV20-1
D: TRBD2
size: .
DNA: TGCAGTGCCTGGGTGGGTAGCGGGGCTAAAGATACGCAGTATTTT
CDR3: CSAWVGSGAKDTQYF

J: TRBJ2-6
V: TRBV2
D: TRBD1
size: many
DNA: TGTGCCAGCAGTCGTACAGGGGGCTCTGGGGCCAACGTCCTGACTTTC
CDR3: CASSRTGGSGANVLTF

J: TRBJ1-4
V: TRBV5-6
D: .
size: many
DNA: TGTGCCAGCAGCTTGGGGAATAATGAAAAACTGTTTTTT
CDR3: CASSLGNNEKLFF

J: TRBJ2-7
V: TRBV20-1
D: TRBD1
size: few
DNA: TGCAGTGCTAGACAGGACAGGGGGCTTTACGAGCAGTACTTC
CDR3: CSARQDRGLYEQYF

J: TRBJ1-5
V: TRBV7-2
D: .
size: few
DNA: TGTGCCAGCAGCAGATTAGGAATGAATAATCAGCCCCAGCATTTT
CDR3: CASSRLGMNNQPQHF

J: TRBJ1-1
V: TRBV7-9
D: .
size: many
DNA: TGTGCCAGCAGCCATCCGGCGGGGACCGACAATGAAGCTTTCTTT
CDR3: CASSHPAGTDNEAFF

J: TRBJ2-1
V: TRBV11-1
D: TRBD2
size: many
DNA: TGTGCCAGCAGCTATAGCGGGAGTTCGGCCAATGAGCAGTTCTTC
CDR3: CASSYSGSSANEQFF

J: TRBJ2-7
V: TRBV7-9
D: .
size: few
DNA: TGTGCCAGCAACTCACAGGGTTTAAACTACGAGCAGTACTTC
CDR3: CASNSQGLNYEQYF

J: TRBJ1-4
V: TRBV12-3/TRBV12-4
D: TRBD1
size: many
DNA: TGTGCCAGCAGGGGAGGGACAGGTACTGAAAAACTGTTTTTT
CDR3: CASRGGTGTEKLFF

J: TRBJ2-1
V: TRBV28
D: TRBD2
size: many
DNA: TGTGCCAGCATTCTGACTAGCGGCTACAATGAGCAGTTCTTC
CDR3: CASILTSGYNEQFF

J: TRBJ1-2
V: TRBV13
D: TRBD1
size: many
DNA: TGTGCCAGCAGCTTAGCCCGGACAGGGTCTCGTGGCTACACCTTC
CDR3: CASSLARTGSRGYTF

J: TRBJ2-3
V: TRBV5-1
D: TRBD2
size: many
DNA: TGCGCCAGCAGCCATAGCGGGAGCGTAACAGATACGCAGTATTTT
CDR3: CASSHSGSVTDTQYF

J: TRBJ2-7
V: TRBV3-1
D: .
size: many
DNA: TGTGCCAGCAGCCGAGCGACTAGCTCCTACGAGCAGTACTTC
CDR3: CASSRATSSYEQYF

J: TRBJ1-1
V: TRBV20-1
D: .
size: .
DNA: TGCAGTGCTCGTTCTATAGAGACGGCGAACACTGAAGCTTTCTTT
CDR3: CSARSIETANTEAFF

J: TRBJ2-2
V: TRBV6-1
D: .
size: many
DNA: TGTGCCAGCAGAAGGGACTTCAACACCGGGGAGCTGTTTTTT
CDR3: CASRRDFNTGELFF

J: TRBJ2-7
V: TRBV19
D: TRBD1
size: many
DNA: TGTGCCAGTAGTATTATCGGACAGGGGTACTACGAGCAGTACTTC
CDR3: CASSIIGQGYYEQYF

J: TRBJ1-2
V: TRBV28
D: .
size: few
DNA: TGTGCCAGCAGTTTATTGGGCGCAGAAGTATATGGCTACACCTTC
CDR3: CASSLLGAEVYGYTF

J: TRBJ2-6
V: TRBV25-1
D: .
size: many
DNA: TGTGCCAGCAGACCCGCAGGGTCTGGGGCCAACGTCCTGACTTTC
CDR3: CASRPAGSGANVLTF

J: TRBJ2-7
V: TRBV6-1
D: .
size: many
DNA: TGTGCCAGCCAGACGGACGTGCCGAGCTACGAGCAGTACTTC
CDR3: CASQTDVPSYEQYF